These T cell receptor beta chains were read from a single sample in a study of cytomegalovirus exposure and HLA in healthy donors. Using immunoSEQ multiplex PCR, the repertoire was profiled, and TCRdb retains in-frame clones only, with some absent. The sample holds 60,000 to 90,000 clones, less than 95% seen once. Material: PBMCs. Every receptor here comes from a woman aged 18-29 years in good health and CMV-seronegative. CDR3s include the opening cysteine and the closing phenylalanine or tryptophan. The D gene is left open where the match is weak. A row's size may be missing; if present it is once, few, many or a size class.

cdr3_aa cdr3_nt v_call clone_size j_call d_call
CAGRGEKDSGANVLTF TGTGCCGGGAGGGGGGAGAAGGACTCTGGGGCCAACGTCCTGACTTTC TRBV7-9 NA TRBJ2-6 NA
CASSHISLAGGYSDTQYF TGTGCCAGCAGTCACATCTCCCTGGCGGGGGGGTACTCAGATACGCAGTATTTT TRBV14 NA TRBJ2-3 TRBD2
CASSFAEGNTQYF TGTGCCAGCAGCTTCGCGGAAGGAAATACGCAGTATTTT TRBV7-2 NA TRBJ2-3 NA
CASSIFGQGGEQFF TGTGCCAGTAGTATCTTTGGGCAGGGGGGTGAGCAGTTCTTC TRBV19 NA TRBJ2-1 NA
CASSGGPANYGYTF TGCGCCAGCAGCGGGGGCCCAGCAAACTATGGCTACACCTTC TRBV5-1 NA TRBJ1-2 NA
CASSLGRETQYF TGTGCCAGCAGCTTGGGGCGGGAGACCCAGTACTTC TRBV5-6 few TRBJ2-5 NA
CASSERGGTGEAFF TGTGCCAGCAGTGAAAGAGGAGGGACCGGTGAAGCTTTCTTT TRBV6-4 NA TRBJ1-1 NA
CASSPGRNQPQHF TGTGCCAGCAGCCCAGGGCGCAATCAGCCCCAGCATTTT TRBV5-6 once TRBJ1-5 NA
CASTMIGGGIQETQYF TGTGCCAGCACCATGATCGGCGGGGGGATCCAAGAGACCCAGTACTTC TRBV2 NA TRBJ2-5 TRBD2
CASSYRRGTGNTIYF TGTGCCAGCAGCTACCGCAGGGGCACTGGAAACACCATATATTTT TRBV7-9 NA TRBJ1-3 NA
CASRFGISVAGDSGNTIYF TGCGCCAGCCGCTTCGGAATAAGTGTCGCCGGGGACTCTGGAAACACCATATATTTT TRBV5-1 NA TRBJ1-3 NA
CASSPSRQGADWGTEAFF TGTGCCAGCTCACCATCACGGCAGGGCGCTGATTGGGGCACTGAAGCTTTCTTT TRBV18 NA TRBJ1-1 NA
CASSPGTGTGSRTQYF TGTGCCAGCTCACCCGGGACCGGGACAGGGAGTAGGACCCAGTACTTC TRBV18 NA TRBJ2-5 TRBD1
CASSLGTSGAAGETQYF TGTGCCAGCAGCTTAGGGACTAGCGGGGCGGCGGGGGAGACCCAGTACTTC TRBV7-2 NA TRBJ2-5 TRBD2
CASSVRQGYGYTF TGTGCCAGCAGCGTGAGACAGGGATATGGCTACACCTTC TRBV7-9 NA TRBJ1-2 TRBD1
CASSHGQGNYEQYF TGTGCCAGCAGCCACGGACAGGGGAACTACGAGCAGTACTTC TRBV28 NA TRBJ2-7 TRBD1
CAISERGYTEAFF TGTGCCATCAGTGAGAGGGGATACACTGAAGCTTTCTTT TRBV10-3 NA TRBJ1-1 NA
CASSDNGGQGSGEQYF TGTGCCAGCAGCGACAACGGCGGACAGGGCTCGGGAGAGCAGTACTTC TRBV7-2 NA TRBJ2-7 TRBD1
CATSRDPGYNEQFF TGTGCCACCAGCAGAGATCCGGGGTACAATGAGCAGTTCTTC TRBV15 few TRBJ2-1 NA
CARSPDRGRRGGNQPQHF TGTGCCAGAAGCCCGGACAGGGGGCGCAGAGGGGGCAATCAGCCCCAGCATTTT TRBV5-3 NA TRBJ1-5 TRBD1
CASSLRGQGSIDTQYF TGTGCCAGCAGTTTACGGGGACAGGGGTCCATAGATACGCAGTATTTT TRBV27 NA TRBJ2-3 TRBD1
CASTKTETGTYNEQFF TGTGCCAGCACTAAAACCGAGACAGGCACCTACAATGAGCAGTTCTTC TRBV9 NA TRBJ2-1 NA
CASLPPGPGELFF TGTGCCAGCTTACCCCCAGGGCCCGGGGAGCTGTTTTTT TRBV7-2 NA TRBJ2-2 NA
CASSLTSGTDTQYF TGTGCCAGCAGCTTGACTAGCGGCACAGATACGCAGTATTTT TRBV7-3 NA TRBJ2-3 TRBD2
CASSQFMNTEAFF TGTGCCAGCAGTCAATTCATGAACACTGAAGCTTTCTTT TRBV6-5 NA TRBJ1-1 NA
CSVLDMSKYTEAFF TGCAGCGTCTTAGACATGTCGAAATACACTGAAGCTTTCTTT TRBV29-1 once TRBJ1-1 NA
CAWAGSLEAFF TGTGCCTGGGCCGGGTCCTTGGAAGCTTTCTTT TRBV30 NA TRBJ1-1 NA
CASTTQQGAYGYTF TGTGCCAGCACGACCCAACAGGGGGCCTATGGCTACACCTTC TRBV7-2 NA TRBJ1-2 TRBD1
CASSESQHLHEKLFF TGTGCCAGCAGTGAGTCACAGCATTTGCATGAAAAACTGTTTTTT TRBV28 NA TRBJ1-4 NA
CASSPGDTRYSGNTIYF TGTGCCAGCTCGCCCGGGGACACCCGTTACTCTGGAAACACCATATATTTT TRBV18 once TRBJ1-3 NA
CASSVGSGVGTQYF TGTGCCAGCAGCGTTGGTAGCGGGGTTGGGACCCAGTACTTC TRBV9 NA TRBJ2-5 TRBD2
CASRMDRGGEKLFF TGTGCCAGCAGAATGGACAGGGGTGGTGAAAAACTGTTTTTT TRBV7-2 few TRBJ1-4 TRBD1
CASSQDRERVNEQFF TGTGCCAGCAGCCAGGACAGGGAGAGGGTCAATGAGCAGTTCTTC TRBV9 NA TRBJ2-1 TRBD1
CASSYSENTGELFF TGTGCCAGCAGTTATAGTGAGAACACCGGGGAGCTGTTTTTT TRBV6-5 NA TRBJ2-2 NA
CANPGQGTNYGYTF TGTGCCAACCCGGGACAGGGCACAAACTATGGCTACACCTTC TRBV2 NA TRBJ1-2 TRBD1
CASSLAGISYEQYF TGTGCCAGCAGTTTGGCAGGGATCTCCTACGAGCAGTACTTC TRBV28 NA TRBJ2-7 NA
CASSPLAGGYNEQFF TGTGCCAGCAGCCCCCTAGCGGGGGGATACAATGAGCAGTTCTTC TRBV9 NA TRBJ2-1 TRBD2
CASSPSGANEQFF TGTGCCAGCTCACCTAGCGGGGCCAATGAGCAGTTCTTC TRBV18 NA TRBJ2-1 TRBD2
CASSRGHPNTEAFF TGTGCCAGCAGCCGGGGACACCCGAACACTGAAGCTTTCTTT TRBV7-9 NA TRBJ1-1 NA
CASSRTSGGARQYF TGCGCCAGCAGCCGGACTAGCGGGGGCGCTCGACAGTATTTT TRBV4-1 NA TRBJ2-3 TRBD2
CASSQEQGAGNQPQHF TGCGCCAGCAGCCAAGAACAGGGGGCGGGTAATCAGCCCCAGCATTTT TRBV4-1 NA TRBJ1-5 TRBD1
CASSYSPSQGSYEQYF TGTGCCAGCAGTTACTCACCGTCACAGGGAAGCTACGAGCAGTACTTC TRBV6-5 NA TRBJ2-7 NA
CASSPTDSYTEAFF TGTGCCAGCTCCCCGACCGACAGCTACACTGAAGCTTTCTTT TRBV18 NA TRBJ1-1 NA
CASSRTGVGDEQYF TGTGCCAGCAGCCGGACAGGGGTTGGTGACGAGCAGTACTTC TRBV11-2 NA TRBJ2-7 TRBD1
CASRRQGTHYEQYF TGTGCCAGCAGGCGACAGGGAACTCACTACGAGCAGTACTTC TRBV6-5 NA TRBJ2-7 TRBD1
CASSLSQRGGVAGELFF TGCGCCAGCAGCTTGTCTCAGCGGGGGGGAGTAGCCGGGGAGCTGTTTTTT TRBV5-1 NA TRBJ2-2 TRBD2
CASSLVGGGQPRANEQFF TGTGCCAGCAGCTTAGTGGGGGGGGGCCAACCACGGGCCAATGAGCAGTTCTTC TRBV7-9 NA TRBJ2-1 NA
CASSSRQAARETQYF TGTGCCAGCAGCTCCCGACAGGCGGCCCGGGAGACCCAGTACTTC TRBV7-8 NA TRBJ2-5 NA
CASSYWDRAFF TGTGCCAGCAGTTATTGGGACAGAGCTTTCTTT TRBV6-5 NA TRBJ1-1 TRBD1
CASSYRAGISYEQYF TGTGCCAGCAGTTACCGCGCAGGGATTTCCTACGAGCAGTACTTC TRBV6-6 NA TRBJ2-7 NA
CASSPGAGNYGYTF TGTGCCAGCAGCCCAGGGGCCGGGAACTATGGCTACACCTTC TRBV6-6 NA TRBJ1-2 NA
CASRGQGINEKLFF TGTGCCAGCAGGGGACAGGGGATTAATGAAAAACTGTTTTTT TRBV7-2 NA TRBJ1-4 TRBD1
CASSGRQGTNQPQHF TGTGCCAGTAGTGGAAGACAGGGAACCAATCAGCCCCAGCATTTT TRBV19 NA TRBJ1-5 TRBD1
CASSLRLTFEAFF TGTGCCAGCAGCTTGAGGTTGACATTCGAAGCTTTCTTT TRBV5-6 few TRBJ1-1 NA
CATSWEGGVYNEQFF TGTGCCACCTCATGGGAGGGAGGCGTCTACAATGAGCAGTTCTTC TRBV27 NA TRBJ2-1 TRBD2
CASSSSYEQYF TGTGCCAGCAGTTCTTCCTACGAGCAGTACTTC TRBV27 once TRBJ2-7 NA